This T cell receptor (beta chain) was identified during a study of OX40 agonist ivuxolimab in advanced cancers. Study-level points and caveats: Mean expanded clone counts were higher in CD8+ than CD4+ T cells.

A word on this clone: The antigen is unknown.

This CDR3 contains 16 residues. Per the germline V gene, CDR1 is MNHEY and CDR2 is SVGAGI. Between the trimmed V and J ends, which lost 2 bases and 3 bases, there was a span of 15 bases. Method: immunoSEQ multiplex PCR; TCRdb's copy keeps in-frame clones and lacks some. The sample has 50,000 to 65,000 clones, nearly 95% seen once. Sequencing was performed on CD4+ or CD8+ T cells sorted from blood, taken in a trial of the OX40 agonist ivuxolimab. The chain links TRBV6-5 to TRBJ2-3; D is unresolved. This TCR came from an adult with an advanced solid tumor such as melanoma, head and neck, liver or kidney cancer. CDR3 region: CASSYGPLHPTDTQYF. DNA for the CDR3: TGTGCCAGCAGTTACGGCCCTCTCCACCCAACAGATACGCAGTATTTT.